This T cell receptor (beta chain) was identified in a study of type 1 and type 2 diabetes patients. Background on the study: Donors were type 1 diabetes, type 2 diabetes, or nondiabetic controls. Study-wide results and caveats: In type 2 diabetes, highly-expanded CD4+ clones took a median roughly 3.9% of reads. Groups were not age- or gender-matched, which may bias interpretation. Some expanded clones seen only in T1D might occur in additional T2D or control samples.

Trimming cost V 3 bases and J 6 bases, with 17 bases left between them. This CDR3 is 15 amino acids long. In germline, CDR1 is LNHNV, CDR2 YYDKDF (reference sequence). Genomic DNA was the PCR template. Amplification of the beta chain CDR3 used 30 forward and 13 reverse multiplex primers. TCRdb re-derived calls from the multiplex PCR reads in MiXCR, one entry per CDR3 protein. This sample carries 250,000 or so distinct CDR3 sequences, 47% of them seen once, and the ten largest clones take about 13%. As concerns this clonotype: Its specificity is not known.

The receptor was isolated from a man aged 18 to 30 with type 2 diabetes. The sequenced sample consisted of peripheral blood mononuclear cells (PBMCs). The rearrangement joins TRBV15 to TRBJ1-1; D is ambiguous. Here the CDR3 DNA reads TGTGCCACCAGCAGTATGACACTGGTCGGCTCTGAAGCTTTCTTT. Translating gives CATSSMTLVGSEAFF.